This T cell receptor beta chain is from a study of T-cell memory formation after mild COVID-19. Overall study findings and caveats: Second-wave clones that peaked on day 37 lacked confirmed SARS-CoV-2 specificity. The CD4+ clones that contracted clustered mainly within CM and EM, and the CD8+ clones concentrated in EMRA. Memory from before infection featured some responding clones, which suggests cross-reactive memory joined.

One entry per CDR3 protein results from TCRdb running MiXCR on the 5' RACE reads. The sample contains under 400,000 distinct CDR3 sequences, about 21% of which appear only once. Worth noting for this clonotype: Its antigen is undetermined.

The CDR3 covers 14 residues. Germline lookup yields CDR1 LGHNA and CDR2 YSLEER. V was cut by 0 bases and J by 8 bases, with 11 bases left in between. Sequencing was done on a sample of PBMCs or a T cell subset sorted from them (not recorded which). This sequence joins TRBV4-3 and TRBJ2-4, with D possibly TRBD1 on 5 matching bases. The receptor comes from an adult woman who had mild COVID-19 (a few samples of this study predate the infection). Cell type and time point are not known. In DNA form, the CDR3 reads TGCGCCAGCAGCCAAGATTTGCTCAGGGACATTCAGTACTTC. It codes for CASSQDLLRDIQYF.